Listed here are 31 T cell receptor beta chains from one sample, sequenced in a study of cytomegalovirus exposure and HLA in healthy donors. 60 Vbeta and 13 Jbeta primers were used in PCR. Libraries were prepared by immunoSEQ multiplex PCR; TCRdb keeps only in-frame clonotypes and omits some of them. The data contain fewer than 200,000 clones, roughly 74% of them singletons. The sequenced sample was PBMCs. Receptors were obtained from a female donor in good health and CMV-seronegative.

Comment on this clone: Germline is not matched at one junction end, which may reflect a read error. Additional DNA sequences in this sample encode the identical CDR3. This chain connects TRBV10-3 to TRBJ2-2, with unresolved D. The CDR3 contains 14 residues. Germline assignment: CDR1 ENHRY and CDR2 SYGVKD. The CDR3 is CAISESTNTGELFF. The CDR3 DNA reads as TGTGCTATCAGTGAGTCAACAAACACCGGGGAGCTGTTTTTT.

Here the CDR3 reads CASSEYGLNTEAFF. CDR3 nucleotide sequence: TGTGCCAGCAGTGAATACGGGTTGAACACTGAAGCTTTCTTT. The genes are TRBV2 and TRBJ1-1; D ambiguous. Germline-derived CDR1 and CDR2 are SNHLY and FYNNEI. The CDR3 runs 14 residues. Trimming cost V 2 bases and J 0 bases, with 7 bases left between them.

The chain couples TRBV7-9 to TRBJ1-6; possible D gene TRBD1, 6 bases. The germline gives CDR1 SEHNR, CDR2 FQNEAQ (reference sequence). CDR3 length: 14 amino acids. V shed 5 bases and J shed 7 bases, with 12 bases lying between them. CDR3 DNA: TGTGCCAGCAGCCCACAGGGAGGGAATTCACCCCTCCACTTT. Its translation: CASSPQGGNSPLHF.

The chain employs TRBV4-2 and TRBJ1-4; possibly TRBD1 for D (6 bases). This CDR3 contains 15 residues. V was cut by 0 bases and J by 7 bases, with 12 bases left in between. Germline-derived CDR1 and CDR2 are LGHNA and YNFKEQ. The CDR3 DNA sequence: TGTGCCAGCAGCCAAGATCCCAGGGGAAGTGAAAAACTGTTTTTT. Translating gives CASSQDPRGSEKLFF.

This chain uses TRBV10-1 with TRBJ1-4; TRBD1 agrees at 7 bases. The CDR3 is made up of 16 amino acids. Germline assignment: CDR1 WNHNN and CDR2 SYGVQD (reference sequence). With 7 bases clipped from V and 6 bases from J, the junction kept 14 bases outside the gene matches. CDR3 sequence reads: CASTSWGTDIDEKLFF. Written as DNA, the CDR3 is TGCGCCAGCACCTCCTGGGGGACAGACATAGATGAAAAACTGTTTTTT.

This clone appeared once. CDR3 sequence: CASSSDRGVGEQYF. DNA of the CDR3: TGTGCCAGCAGCTCAGACAGGGGGGTAGGCGAGCAGTACTTC. The J gene is TRBJ2-7, the V gene TRBV11-3, with 9 nucleotides matching TRBD1. J lost 6 bases, V lost 4 bases, and 7 bases had no gene match. This CDR3 spans 14 amino acids. Germline V gene data show CDR1 as SGHNT and CDR2 as YENEEA.

This chain connects TRBV5-1 to TRBJ2-5, with 11 bases matching TRBD2. Germline V gene lookup returns CDR1 SGHRS and CDR2 YFSETQ. After removal of 4 bases from V and 0 bases from J, the junction contained 8 bases not matched to a gene. The CDR3 runs to 17 residues. The CDR3 sequence is CASSGGRLAGNQETQYF. The CDR3 nucleotides are TGCGCCAGCAGCGGGGGCCGACTAGCGGGAAACCAAGAGACCCAGTACTTC.

This sequence joins TRBV7-8 and TRBJ2-7; 7 positions agree with TRBD1. With V trimmed by 1 base and J by 4 bases, 10 bases remained unmatched. Germline lookup yields CDR1 SGHVS and CDR2 FQNEAQ. The CDR3 length is 16 residues. The CDR3 region has the DNA TGTGCCAGCAGCTTAGGAAAGACAGGGTCCCTGTACGAGCAGTACTTC. It translates to CASSLGKTGSLYEQYF.

This clone was counted once. The chain has TRBV5-6 and TRBJ2-7, with 9 bases that match TRBD2. In germline, CDR1 is SGHDT, CDR2 YYEEEE. The V and J ends lost 0 bases and 1 base, in that order; junction bases with no gene match: 8. CDR3 size: 17 residues. For the CDR3, the DNA is TGTGCCAGCAGCTTGGCCCTCGAGCGGGGGGCGTCCTACGAGCAGTACTTC. It translates to CASSLALERGASYEQYF. The whole variable domain, remainder taken from reference TRBV5-6 and TRBJ2-7, is DAGVTQSPTHLIKTRGQQVTLRCSPKSGHDTVSWYQQALGQGPQFIFQYYEEEERQRGNFPDRFSGHQFPNYSSELNVNALLLGDSALYLCASSLALERGASYEQYFGPGTRLTVT.

This clone was observed once. The J gene is TRBJ2-1, the V gene TRBV12-5, with 8 bases that match TRBD2. Germline V gene sequence: CDR1 LGHNT, CDR2 FRNRAP. V gave up 11 bases and J gave up 6 bases; unmatched junction bases: 6. The CDR3 totals 12 residues. In DNA, the CDR3 is TGTGCTGGAGAGCGGGGGAGCAATGAGCAGTTCTTC. This translates into CAGERGSNEQFF.

The chain is built from TRBV5-6 and TRBJ2-7, with 7 bases matching TRBD1. Germline CDR1 and CDR2: SGHDT and YYEEEE. The CDR3 runs 17 residues. V lost 5 bases to trimming and J lost 2 bases; unmatched junction nucleotides: 16. CDR3 loop: CASSLLVQGSYTYEQYF. The CDR3 bases are TGTGCCAGCAGTCTCCTGGTACAGGGGTCATACACCTACGAGCAGTACTTC.

The genes are TRBV19 and TRBJ2-7, with D tentatively TRBD2 (6 bases). The CDR3 runs 17 residues. The V end lost 3 bases, the J end lost 0 bases, and 18 bases lay between the germline ends. Germline-derived CDR1 and CDR2 are LNHDA and SQIVND (reference sequence). The CDR3: CASSIRSRASASYEQYF. CDR3 in DNA: TGTGCCAGTAGTATTCGTTCCAGGGCTAGCGCCTCCTACGAGCAGTACTTC. The variable domain in full, with the rest retrieved from reference TRBV19 and TRBJ2-7, is DGGITQSPKYLFRKEGQNVTLSCEQNLNHDAMYWYRQDPGQGLRLIYYSQIVNDFQKGDIAEGYSVSREKKESFPLTVTSAQKNPTAFYLCASSIRSRASASYEQYFGPGTRLTVT.

V usage is TRBV4-3 and J usage is TRBJ2-7, with D possibly TRBD2 on 9 matching bases. The germline V gene has CDR1 LGHNA and CDR2 YSLEER. The CDR3 is 19 residues long. The V end was cut by 3 bases, the J end by 0 bases, with 24 bases between. The CDR3 loop reads CASSHGTGATSGLSYEQYF. The DNA for the CDR3 is TGCGCCAGCAGCCACGGGACAGGAGCTACTAGCGGGCTCTCCTACGAGCAGTACTTC.

This chain joins TRBV6-5 and TRBJ2-7; 7 bases map to TRBD1. CDR3 size: 15 residues. With 7 bases clipped from V and 0 bases from J, the junction kept 9 bases outside the gene matches. Germline V gene sequence: CDR1 MNHEY, CDR2 SVGAGI. The CDR3 bases are TGTGCCAGCAAAAGGGACAGCTCTAGCTCCTACGAGCAGTACTTC. Amino acids: CASKRDSSSSYEQYF.

This clone came up a few times. The V gene is TRBV27, the J gene TRBJ2-5, with a possible D match to TRBD2 (6 bases). The tail of the sequence fits TRBJ2-7 better, so the J call may be wrong. Germline V gives CDR1 MNHEY, CDR2 SMNVEV (reference sequence). The CDR3 has 13 residues. The CDR3 spells CASSQTSDHEQYF. CDR3 DNA sequence: TGTGCCAGCAGTCAGACTAGTGACCACGAGCAGTACTTC.

This chain links TRBV18 with TRBJ2-1, with TRBD2 matching 10 bases. Germline-derived CDR1 and CDR2 are KGHSH and LQKENI. Trimming removed 3 bases from V and 4 bases from J; junction bases left unmatched: 3. This CDR3 has 15 amino acids. The CDR3 coding sequence is TGTGCCAGCTCACCCGGGACTAGCGCATACAATGAGCAGTTCTTC. This translates into CASSPGTSAYNEQFF.

The chain carries TRBV6-1 and TRBJ2-3; perhaps TRBD2 as D (5 bases). Trimming removed 6 bases at V and 6 bases at J, with 13 bases between. The CDR3 is made up of 13 amino acids. CDR1 is MNHNS and CDR2 is SASEGT in the germline V gene. The CDR3 is CASRGLRPDTQYF. The CDR3 DNA reads TGTGCCAGCAGAGGACTCCGGCCGGATACGCAGTATTTT.

The CDR3 loop is CASSIVSGRASGQFF. CDR3 bases: TGTGCCAGTAGTATAGTAAGCGGGAGGGCCTCGGGGCAGTTCTTC. This sequence joins TRBV19 and TRBJ2-1; 10 bases agree with TRBD2. The CDR3 loop spans 15 amino acids. Germline values: CDR1 LNHDA, CDR2 SQIVND (reference sequence). J was trimmed by 12 bases and V by 1 base; bases with no gene match: 9.

The gene calls are TRBV10-3 and TRBJ1-1; no clear D. The CDR3 runs to 13 residues. The V end was cut by 0 bases, the J end by 4 bases, with 6 bases between. The germline gives CDR1 ENHRY, CDR2 SYGVKD. The CDR3 nucleotides are TGTGCCATCAGTGAGTCGTCGTTCACTGAAGCTTTCTTT. Encoded protein: CAISESSFTEAFF.

The sample holds one count of this clone. This chain connects TRBV5-1 to TRBJ1-1, with D maybe TRBD1 (5 bases). Trimming took 0 bases from V and 4 from J, leaving 13 bases between them. Germline V lookup: CDR1 SGHRS, CDR2 YFSETQ. There are 15 residues in the CDR3. The CDR3 DNA follows: TGCGCCAGCAGCTTGGAGCAGGGATTAGTCACTGAAGCTTTCTTT. Amino acids: CASSLEQGLVTEAFF.

The chain couples TRBV6-1 to TRBJ2-7, with D maybe TRBD1 (6 bases). V was trimmed by 7 bases and J by 3 bases, leaving 13 bases between them. Per germline, CDR1 MNHNS and CDR2 SASEGT. The CDR3 loop spans 13 amino acids. Here the CDR3 reads CASTRDMDYEQYF. CDR3 bases: TGTGCCAGCACCCGGGACATGGACTACGAGCAGTACTTC.

The chain uses TRBV7-2 and TRBJ1-6; TRBD1 aligns across 9 bases. The CDR3 extends over 16 amino acids. Germline CDR1 reads SGHTA; CDR2 reads FQGNSA. J gave up 7 bases and V 5 bases, and 9 bases lay outside the gene matches. In nucleotides, the CDR3 is TGTGCCAGCAGCCCCACCGGGACAGGGAGGAATTCACCCCTCCACTTT. Encoded protein: CASSPTGTGRNSPLHF.

This chain connects TRBV7-2 to TRBJ2-7; 8 bases are a match to TRBD1. With 5 bases clipped from V and 7 bases from J, the junction kept 10 bases outside the gene matches. CDR3 size: 14 residues. The V gene's germline CDR1 is SGHTA and CDR2 FQGNSA. The CDR3 sequence is CASSPWTGLREQYF. As DNA, the CDR3 is TGTGCCAGCAGCCCTTGGACAGGGCTGAGAGAGCAGTACTTC.

This sequence joins TRBV9 and TRBJ2-4; TRBD2 agrees at 8 bases. CDR3 size: 18 residues. Trimming took 0 bases from V and 3 from J; bases not matched to a gene: 11. The germline V gene encodes CDR1 SGDLS and CDR2 YYNGEE. In DNA form, the CDR3 reads TGTGCCAGCAGCGTAGCGGGAGGGCCTAGAAAAGACAAAAACATTCAGTACTTC. Translation gives CASSVAGGPRKDKNIQYF.

V usage is TRBV2 and J usage is TRBJ2-5; possibly TRBD2 for D (7 bases). The CDR3 contains 17 residues. Germline V gene data show CDR1 as SNHLY and CDR2 as FYNNEI. Between the trimmed V and J ends, which lost 5 bases and 5 bases, there was a span of 24 bases. For the CDR3, the DNA is TGTGCCAGCAGTCGTGGGGGGGACACTAAACGGTCGGAGACCCAGTACTTC. Translation gives CASSRGGDTKRSETQYF.

This rearrangement joins TRBV27 to TRBJ2-2; the D gene is possibly TRBD2 (6 bases). The CDR3 spans 16 residues. The germline gives CDR1 MNHEY, CDR2 SMNVEV (reference sequence). Trimming pared 3 bases from V and 2 bases from J, leaving 13 bases between. The CDR3 is CASSFLLAVNTGELFF. The CDR3 DNA sequence: TGTGCCAGCAGTTTCTTGTTAGCGGTAAACACCGGGGAGCTGTTTTTT.

This clone has more than one count but fewer than ten. The genes are TRBV10-3 and TRBJ1-5; D remains ambiguous. Trimming cost V 0 bases and J 0 bases, with 6 bases left between them. Germline V gene sequence: CDR1 ENHRY, CDR2 SYGVKD. The CDR3 has 15 amino acids. Here the CDR3 reads CAISESEYSNQPQHF. DNA for the CDR3: TGTGCCATCAGTGAGTCCGAGTATAGCAATCAGCCCCAGCATTTT.

In this sample, this clone turned up a few times. The chain recombines TRBV19 with TRBJ1-5; TRBD1 agrees at 10 bases. The CDR3 length is 15 residues. Germline V gives CDR1 LNHDA, CDR2 SQIVND (reference sequence). Unmatched junction bases numbered 7, after V lost 5 bases and J lost 6 bases. The CDR3 protein is CASSAGTGAGQPQHF. The CDR3 bases are TGTGCCAGTAGTGCCGGGACAGGGGCAGGTCAGCCCCAGCATTTT.

The gene calls are TRBV11-3 and TRBJ2-5, with 7 bases fitting TRBD2. CDR1 is SGHNT, CDR2 YENEEA, per germline. The CDR3 spans 14 residues. V was pared by 0 bases and J by 5 bases, with 3 bases of the junction left unmatched. The CDR3 sequence is CASSLETSWETQYF. The CDR3 coding sequence is TGTGCCAGCAGCTTAGAGACTAGCTGGGAGACCCAGTACTTC.

The genes are TRBV18 and TRBJ1-5, with D maybe TRBD1 (5 bases). This CDR3 comprises 16 residues. The germline V gene has CDR1 KGHSH and CDR2 LQKENI. The V end was cut by 1 base, the J end by 2 bases, with 12 bases between. The CDR3 sequence is CASSPLGRGGNQPQHF. The CDR3 DNA reads as TGTGCCAGCTCACCACTGGGCCGGGGGGGCAATCAGCCCCAGCATTTT.

This chain joins TRBV4-1 and TRBJ1-4, with 7 bases matching TRBD1. The CDR3 spans 18 residues. V dropped 3 bases and J dropped 6; count of bases not matched to a gene: 16. Germline loops: CDR1 MGHRA, CDR2 YSYEKL. For the CDR3, the DNA is TGCGCCAGCAGCCACACCGGGACAGTCTCTCTACTGGATGAAAAACTGTTTTTT. The encoded protein is CASSHTGTVSLLDEKLFF.